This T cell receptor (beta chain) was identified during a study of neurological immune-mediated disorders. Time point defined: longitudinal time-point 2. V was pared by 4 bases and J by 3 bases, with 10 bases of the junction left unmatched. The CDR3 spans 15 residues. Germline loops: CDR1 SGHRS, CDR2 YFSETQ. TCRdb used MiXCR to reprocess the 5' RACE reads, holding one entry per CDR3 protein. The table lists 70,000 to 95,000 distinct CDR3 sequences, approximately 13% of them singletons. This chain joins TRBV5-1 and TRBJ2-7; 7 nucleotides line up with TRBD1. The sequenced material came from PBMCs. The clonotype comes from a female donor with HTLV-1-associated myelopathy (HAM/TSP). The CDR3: CASSQLTGSYYEQYF. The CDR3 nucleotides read TGCGCCAGCAGCCAACTGACAGGGAGCTACTACGAGCAGTACTTC.